This TCR beta chain was recovered during a study of blood T cells in healthy people across ages. The V gene's germline CDR1 is MNHEY and CDR2 SMNVEV (reference sequence). Trimming pared 2 bases from V and 6 bases from J, leaving 14 bases between. The CDR3 is 14 amino acids. A sample-barcoded 5' primer and a J-beta primer mix were used in a second PCR of about 7 to 12 cycles. Carrying 12 random nucleotides, a template-switch adaptor labeled each individual cDNA molecule. Each CDR3 protein gets one entry after TCRdb re-called the 5' RACE reads with MiXCR. The top ten clones hold around 10% of a sample with 1.5 million to 2 million distinct CDR3 sequences, around 35% of them seen once. Each sample used at least 6 million PBMCs.

The sequencing sample was made of blood. The TCR sequence derives from a woman in her thirties in good health. The chain employs TRBV27 and TRBJ2-7; the D gene could be TRBD1 or TRBD2 (5 bases each). The CDR3 DNA reads TGTGCCAGCAGTTTAAGGGGAGAGGCCAGCGAGCAGTACTTC. It codes for CASSLRGEASEQYF.